The T cell receptor beta chain under discussion was sequenced for a study of T-cell memory formation after mild COVID-19. The 5'RACE method, run with constant-segment primers, produced TCR alpha and TCR beta cDNA libraries (carrying sample barcodes and UMIs). From the 5' RACE reads, TCRdb called clonotypes with MiXCR, one entry per CDR3 protein. The data hold about 250,000 distinct CDR3 sequences, with just over 15% observed a single time. With 0 bases removed from V and 4 bases from J, the gap between germline ends came to 7 bases. Germline V lookup: CDR1 SGHRS, CDR2 YFSETQ. This CDR3 is built from 13 residues.

The source of this sequence is an adult woman who had mild COVID-19 (a few samples of this study predate the infection). Cell type and time point are not known. The chain carries TRBV5-1 and TRBJ1-1; no firm D call. The sample consisted of PBMCs or a T cell subset sorted from them (not recorded which). In DNA, the CDR3 is TGCGCCAGCAGCTTGGTTGAGGGCACTGAAGCTTTCTTT. This translates into CASSLVEGTEAFF. The full variable domain, completed using reference TRBV5-1 and TRBJ1-1, is KAGVTQTPRYLIKTRGQQVTLSCSPISGHRSVSWYQQTPGQGLQFLFEYFSETQRNKGNFPGRFSGRQFSNSRSEMNVSTLELGDSALYLCASSLVEGTEAFFGQGTRLTVV.